This T cell receptor (beta chain) came from a study of OX40 agonist ivuxolimab in advanced cancers. In terms of the full investigation: Ivuxolimab, which targeted the costimulatory receptor OX40 (CD134), was an agonistic, fully human IgG2 monoclonal antibody. Intravenous ivuxolimab was administered to patients every 2 weeks at six dose levels: 0.01, 0.1, 0.3, 1.5, 3 and 10 mg/kg. Among the approximately 54 dose-escalation patients, approximately 20 had hepatocellular carcinoma, approximately 15 melanoma, 9 renal cell carcinoma and 9 head and neck cancer. A male proportion of around 81% and a mean age of around 60 years, ranging from 23 to 79, were recorded for the dose-escalation cohort. Prior anti-PD-1, anti-PD-L1 or anti-CTLA-4 therapy was permitted, and approximately 41% of dose-escalation patients had received checkpoint inhibitors. Partial responses occurred in three dose-escalation patients, of whom one had hepatocellular carcinoma and two had cutaneous melanoma. Peripheral TCRbeta sequencing aimed to test whether ivuxolimab altered TCR sequence diversity and caused clonal T-cell expansion. The monotherapy dose-escalation portion (N of about 57 patients) of the phase I ivuxolimab trial is reported in the paper. General findings and caveats noted by the study authors: In partial responders in the 0.1-3.0 mg/kg groups, normalized peripheral clonal expansion was found to be among the lowest, especially among CD8+ T cells. The antigen specificity of the clonally expanded peripheral T cells was not determined. Low levels of normalized T-cell clonal expansion were also seen in some nonresponding patients. At doses from 0.1 to 3.0 mg/kg, clonal expansion was seen in both CD4+ and CD8+ blood T cells between baseline and week 6. On average, CD8+ T cells showed more expanded clones than CD4+ T cells after ivuxolimab.

V lost 1 base and J lost 3 bases; the stretch between them is 11 bases long. For CDR1 and CDR2, the germline V gene lists SGHTA and FQGNSA. Its CDR3 holds 15 amino acids, cysteine through phenylalanine. Of the read, only the CDR3 DNA is kept; its 45 bases are in frame from base 1. To sequence the TCRbeta CDR3 region, genomic DNA was isolated from the sorted cells. The immunoSEQ Assay was used to sequence the TCRbeta CDR3 regions. Here the immuneACCESS table is served through TCRdb, limited to in-frame sequences with V and J called. Missing clones are a known gap in these copies; in checked studies unresolved V genes cover under half, and the rest lacks a known reason. This sample has about 45,000 clones in its table, and 80% of those were observed once. Of the sample, more than 9% is held by the ten largest clones. About this clone: Its antigen remains undetermined. Per-base qualities were not stored, and no clone one base away is much larger.

Patients with autoimmune disease history or receiving systemic immunosuppression were excluded from the trial. Peripheral blood for TCR sequencing was collected from all dose cohorts at baseline, on cycle 4 day 1, and on cycle 7 day 1. Samples came from an open-label, multicenter, first-in-human phase I dose-escalation trial of ivuxolimab. The trial enrolled adults with locally advanced or metastatic head and neck squamous cell, hepatocellular, melanoma or renal cell carcinoma. CD4+ and CD8+ T cells were sorted separately from peripheral blood before TCR sequencing. The V and J genes are TRBV7-2 and TRBJ2-3; a tentative D call is TRBD1 (6 bases match). The sequence was obtained from an adult with an advanced solid tumor such as melanoma, head and neck, liver or kidney cancer. The sequencing here drew on CD4+ or CD8+ T cells sorted from blood, taken in a trial of the OX40 agonist ivuxolimab. The nucleotide sequence is TGTGCCAGCAGCTTAGATCAGGGGCGGACAGATACGCAGTATTTT. This sequence encodes CASSLDQGRTDTQYF.